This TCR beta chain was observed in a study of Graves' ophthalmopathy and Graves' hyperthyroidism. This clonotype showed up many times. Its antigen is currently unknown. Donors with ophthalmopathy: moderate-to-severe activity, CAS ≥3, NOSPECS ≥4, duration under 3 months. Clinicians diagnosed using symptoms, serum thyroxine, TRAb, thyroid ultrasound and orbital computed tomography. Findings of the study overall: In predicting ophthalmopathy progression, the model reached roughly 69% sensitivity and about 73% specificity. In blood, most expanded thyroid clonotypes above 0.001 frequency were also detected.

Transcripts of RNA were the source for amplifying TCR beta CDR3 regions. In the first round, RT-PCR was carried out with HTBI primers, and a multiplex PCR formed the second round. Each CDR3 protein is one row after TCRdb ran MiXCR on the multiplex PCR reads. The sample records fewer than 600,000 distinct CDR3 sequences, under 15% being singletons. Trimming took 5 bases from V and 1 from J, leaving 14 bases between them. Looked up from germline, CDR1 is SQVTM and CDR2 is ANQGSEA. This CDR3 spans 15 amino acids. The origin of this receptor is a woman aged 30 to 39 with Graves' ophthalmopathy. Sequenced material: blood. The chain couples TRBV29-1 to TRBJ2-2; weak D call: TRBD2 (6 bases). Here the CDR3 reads CSVLLAEMNTGELFF. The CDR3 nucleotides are TGCAGCGTTCTTTTAGCGGAAATGAACACCGGGGAGCTGTTTTTT.